The rows below give T cell receptor beta chains drawn from one sample of a study of STAT3 mutations in large granular lymphocyte leukemia. Some clones are missing from TCRdb's copy, which holds only in-frame ones; the method was immunoSEQ multiplex PCR. The sample contains 20,000 to 30,000 clones, about 94% of which appear only once. Source material: peripheral blood mononuclear cells. All receptors derive from a middle-aged man with T-cell large granular lymphocyte leukemia. Some clones in this sample may be carry-over from other donors' samples. CDR3s include the opening cysteine and the closing phenylalanine or tryptophan. Each record gives: V gene, J gene, clone size, CDR3 protein. Part of the rows lack a size; the others show once, few, many or a class for expanded clones.

V: TRBV30
J: TRBJ2-7
size: NA
CDR3: CAWTTARGTGSYEQYF

V: TRBV4-3
J: TRBJ2-5
size: NA
CDR3: CASSQTSGGAETQYF

V: TRBV15
J: TRBJ1-5
size: NA
CDR3: CATSRDRGREPQHF

V: TRBV5-4
J: TRBJ2-7
size: NA
CDR3: CASSLPGTSFYEQYF

V: TRBV18
J: TRBJ2-7
size: NA
CDR3: CASSPPDSYEQYF

V: TRBV11-2
J: TRBJ2-7
size: NA
CDR3: CASSLAGQGYYEQYF

V: TRBV23-1
J: TRBJ1-5
size: NA
CDR3: CASSHPEDYSNQPQHF

V: TRBV5-6
J: TRBJ1-2
size: once
CDR3: CASSAQGYGYTF

V: TRBV7-9
J: TRBJ2-5
size: NA
CDR3: CASSPEPHREETQYF

V: TRBV7-2
J: TRBJ1-3
size: once
CDR3: CASSLQYSGNTIYF